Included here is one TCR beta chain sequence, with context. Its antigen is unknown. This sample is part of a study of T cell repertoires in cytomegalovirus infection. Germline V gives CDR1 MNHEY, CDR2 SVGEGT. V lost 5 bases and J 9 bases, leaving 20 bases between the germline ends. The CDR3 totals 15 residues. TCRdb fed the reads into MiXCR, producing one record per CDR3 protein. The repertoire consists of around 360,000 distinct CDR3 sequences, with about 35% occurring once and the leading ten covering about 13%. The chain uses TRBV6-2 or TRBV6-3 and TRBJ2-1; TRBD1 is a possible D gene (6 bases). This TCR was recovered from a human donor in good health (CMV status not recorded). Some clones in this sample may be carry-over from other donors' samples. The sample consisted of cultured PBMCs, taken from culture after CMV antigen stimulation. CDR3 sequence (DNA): TGTGCCAGCAGTACGAGACAGGTTGCCCATGGTGAGCAGTTCTTC. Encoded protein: CASSTRQVAHGEQFF.